This record covers a single T cell receptor (beta chain). What it binds is not known. The data stem from a study of CD4 T cells in relation to SARS-CoV-2 and coronaviruses. Study-level findings and limits: Crossreactivity was assessed only for spike protein, not other viral proteins.

Before the COVID-19 pandemic, during about 2011-2019, CD4+ T cells were taken from unexposed donors. After less than 11 days of culture, CD4+ T cells were isolated. PBMCs were plated at 1.5 million to 2 million per well in IL-2-containing medium. On days 3 and 7, cultures got half fresh IL-2 medium. Sequencing used immunoSEQ multiplex PCR; TCRdb keeps in-frame clones, though not all of them. The sample yields just over 15,000 clones, under 85% seen once. Per germline, CDR1 MNHEY and CDR2 SMNVEV (reference sequence). Between the trimmed V and J ends, which lost 2 bases and 3 bases, there was a span of 11 bases. This CDR3 spans 15 amino acids.

The sample consisted of CD4+ T cells from PBMCs, cultured in vitro. V gene TRBV27 combines with J gene TRBJ1-5, with unresolved D. This sequence originates from a human donor in good health. DNA of the CDR3: TGTGCCAGCAGTTTACGGTCCGGAACCAATCAGCCCCAGCATTTT. Its translation: CASSLRSGTNQPQHF.